This entry lists 26 T cell receptor beta chains sequenced from one sample in a study of regulatory T cells in long-lasting Graves disease. Time point of the sample: persistent/refractory GD, antithyroid drugs over 5 years with positive TRAb. RNA extracted from PBMCs served as the sequencing template. Arm-PCR of CDR3 regions and iRepertoire HTBI primers were used to build TCR beta libraries. TCRdb reanalysed the multiplex PCR reads using MiXCR and keeps one entry per CDR3 protein. The sample shows around 460,000 distinct CDR3 sequences, around a fifth of them seen only once. Specimen: peripheral blood mononuclear cells (PBMCs), collected when the disease was refractory, from a patient treated with antithyroid drugs. The receptors stem from a female donor with Graves disease.

With respect to this clonotype: A much bigger clone sits one base away, suggesting this may be a read error. The chain combines TRBV6-1 with TRBJ1-5; D ambiguous. Per germline, CDR1 MNHNS and CDR2 SASEGT. V shed 6 bases and J shed 7 bases, with 10 bases lying between them. This CDR3 region has 12 residues. The CDR3 nucleotides read TGTGCCAGCAGAACGCCTCCGCAGCCCCAGCATTTT. Amino acid sequence: CASRTPPQPQHF.

CDR3 in amino acids: CATSDSLMSGYTF. The CDR3 DNA follows: TGTGCCACCAGTGATTCCTTGATGTCGGGCTACACCTTC. The J gene is TRBJ1-2, the V gene TRBV24-1; D is unclear. There are 13 residues in the CDR3. Trimming removed 2 bases at V and 8 bases at J, with 11 bases between. Germline CDR1 KGHDR, CDR2 SFDVKD.

This clonotype was observed many times. The chain has TRBV11-2 and TRBJ2-5; no definite D call. V lost 5 bases, J lost 0 bases, and 4 bases lay in between. CDR1 is SGHAT, CDR2 FQNNGV, per germline. This CDR3 spans 12 amino acids. CDR3 sequence reads: CASSQYQETQYF. CDR3 DNA sequence: TGTGCCAGCAGCCAATACCAAGAGACCCAGTACTTC.

V gene TRBV19 combines with J gene TRBJ1-1; 7 nucleotides agree with TRBD1. The CDR3 extends over 14 amino acids. V lost 3 bases and J lost 1; bases outside the gene matches: 2. Germline values: CDR1 LNHDA, CDR2 SQIVND (reference sequence). Here the CDR3 reads CASSMTGRNTEAFF. The CDR3 bases are TGTGCCAGTAGTATGACAGGGCGGAACACTGAAGCTTTCTTT.

The genes are TRBV29-1 and TRBJ2-7, with D unclear. CDR1 SQVTM and CDR2 ANQGSEA come from the germline V gene. Between the trimmed V and J ends, which lost 6 bases and 1 base, there was a span of 19 bases. The CDR3 has 15 amino acids. CDR3 protein: CSVIKDHATSYEQYF. CDR3 in DNA: TGCAGCGTGATCAAGGACCACGCCACGTCCTACGAGCAGTACTTC.

A remark on this clonotype: A much larger clone is a single base away; this may be a read error. As the CDR3 is not closed by the conserved phenylalanine or tryptophan, this likely results from a read error. The gene calls are TRBV12-3 or TRBV12-4 and TRBJ1-2; 8 positions match TRBD1. The length of the CDR3 is 16 residues. V lost 2 bases and J lost 2; bases outside the gene matches: 7. CDR3 DNA: TGTGCCAGCAGTTTATTATTTGGGACAGGAAACTATGGCTACACCTCC. Protein product: CASSLLFGTGNYGYTS.

This chain links TRBV2 with TRBJ2-7; tentative D call: TRBD2 (5 bases). CDR1 and CDR2 from the germline V gene are SNHLY and FYNNEI. With 8 bases removed from V and 0 bases from J, the gap between germline ends came to 14 bases. The CDR3 consists of 14 residues. As DNA, the CDR3 is TGTGCCAGCCAAAGGGTAGCGACCTCCTACGAGCAGTACTTC. It translates to CASQRVATSYEQYF. Complete variable domain (other parts from reference TRBV2 and TRBJ2-7): EPEVTQTPSHQVTQMGQEVILRCVPISNHLYFYWYRQILGQKVEFLVSFYNNEISEKSEIFDDQFSVERPDGSNFTLKIRSTKLEDSAMYFCASQRVATSYEQYFGPGTRLTVT.

V is TRBV7-2 and J is TRBJ2-5, with TRBD2 identical over 11 bases. V lost 0 bases, J lost 5 bases, and 2 bases stayed unmatched. The CDR3 has 15 residues. Germline loops: CDR1 SGHTA, CDR2 FQGNSA. CDR3 loop: CASSLAPSGGETQYF. The CDR3 DNA follows: TGTGCCAGCAGCTTAGCCCCTAGCGGGGGGGAGACCCAGTACTTC. The full variable domain, rest sourced from reference TRBV7-2 and TRBJ2-5, is GAGVSQSPSNKVTEKGKDVELRCDPISGHTALYWYRQSLGQGLEFLIYFQGNSAPDKSGLPSDRFSAERTGGSVSTLTIQRTQQEDSAVYLCASSLAPSGGETQYFGPGTRLLVL.

V usage is TRBV30 and J usage is TRBJ1-2; D is unresolved. Between the trimmed V and J ends, which lost 3 bases and 2 bases, there was a span of 10 bases. In germline, CDR1 is GTSNPN, CDR2 SVGIG (reference sequence). The CDR3 runs 13 residues. CDR3 in amino acids: CAWSPGTNYGYTF. The DNA for the CDR3 is TGTGCCTGGAGCCCGGGAACGAACTATGGCTACACCTTC.

In this sample, this clonotype turned up many times. The chain carries TRBV12-3 or TRBV12-4 and TRBJ1-1; possible D gene TRBD1, 6 bases. The ends were cut back, 5 bases at V and 7 bases at J, with 23 bases in the middle. This CDR3 is 16 amino acids long. CDR3 amino acids: CASSPTEGGDGIEAFF. Written as DNA, the CDR3 is TGTGCCAGCAGTCCCACGGAGGGGGGCGACGGAATTGAAGCTTTCTTT.

This clonotype was found a few times. The rearrangement joins TRBV7-2 to TRBJ1-5; D remains ambiguous. Per the germline V gene, CDR1 is SGHTA and CDR2 is FQGNSA. The CDR3 sequence is 15 residues long. Deletions cut 1 base from V and 7 bases from J, with 14 bases between. In nucleotides, the CDR3 is TGTGCCAGCAGCTTAGTTGCGGTGGCGGAACAGCCCCAGCATTTT. Amino acids: CASSLVAVAEQPQHF.

The table lists this clonotype with many counts. The rearrangement links TRBV28 to TRBJ2-4, with D maybe TRBD1 (6 bases). This CDR3 contains 16 residues. Germline assignment: CDR1 MDHEN and CDR2 SYDVKM. V lost 5 bases and J 1 base, leaving 15 bases between the germline ends. CDR3 sequence (DNA): TGTGCCAGCAGTACCGGGACATGGGAGGCCAAAAACATTCAGTACTTC. It encodes CASSTGTWEAKNIQYF.

In its sample, this clonotype was seen once. V and J are TRBV25-1 and TRBJ2-3; D unresolved. Trimming shortened V by 1 base and J by 6 bases, and 8 bases separated the two germline ends. The CDR3 runs to 13 residues. CDR1 MGHDK and CDR2 SYGVNS come from the germline V gene. The CDR3: CASSELGVDTQYF. The CDR3 nucleotides are TGTGCCAGCAGTGAATTAGGAGTGGATACGCAGTATTTT.

This clonotype was observed many times. The chain is built from TRBV19 and TRBJ1-1; TRBD1 might be the D (6 bases). CDR3 length: 15 amino acids. V lost 8 bases to trimming and J lost 1 base, with 17 bases between them. Germline CDR1 reads LNHDA; CDR2 reads SQIVND (reference sequence). The CDR3: CASRTVTISNTEAFF. The DNA for the CDR3 is TGTGCCAGTCGGACAGTCACTATTTCGAACACTGAAGCTTTCTTT.

The chain uses TRBV11-2 and TRBJ1-2; TRBD1 might be the D (5 bases). V gave up 5 bases and J gave up 6 bases, with 19 bases separating them. The CDR3 runs to 15 residues. The germline V gene encodes CDR1 SGHAT and CDR2 FQNNGV. The CDR3 protein is CASSPHPRQFDGYTF. CDR3 DNA: TGTGCCAGCAGCCCGCACCCCCGACAGTTCGATGGCTACACCTTC.

This clonotype occurred a few times. The chain joins TRBV19 to TRBJ1-5; the D gene is possibly TRBD1 (6 bases). Per germline, CDR1 LNHDA and CDR2 SQIVND (reference sequence). The length of the CDR3 is 13 residues. Trimming took off 7 bases at V and 6 bases at J, with 13 bases between the two ends. The CDR3 DNA reads TGTGCCAGTACAGGGGAGGCAGGTCAGCCCCAGCATTTT. Its protein product is CASTGEAGQPQHF. The full variable domain, completed using reference TRBV19 and TRBJ1-5, is DGGITQSPKYLFRKEGQNVTLSCEQNLNHDAMYWYRQDPGQGLRLIYYSQIVNDFQKGDIAEGYSVSREKKESFPLTVTSAQKNPTAFYLCASTGEAGQPQHFGDGTRLSIL.

The V call is TRBV12-3 or TRBV12-4, the J call TRBJ2-3; perhaps TRBD1 as D (5 bases). Trimming stripped 1 base from V and 1 base from J, with 6 bases between. The CDR3 runs to 14 residues. CDR3 DNA: TGTGCCAGCAGTTTAGTAGGGGGCACAGATACGCAGTATTTT. This translates into CASSLVGGTDTQYF.

This clonotype was observed a few times. This sequence joins TRBV19 and TRBJ2-7, with 7 bases lining up with TRBD2. J was trimmed by 2 bases and V by 3 bases; bases with no gene match: 1. Looked up from germline, CDR1 is LNHDA and CDR2 is SQIVND (reference sequence). The CDR3 has 13 residues. The CDR3 loop is CASSMRGTYEQYF. The CDR3 DNA reads as TGTGCCAGTAGTATGCGGGGGACCTACGAGCAGTACTTC.

This clonotype was detected many times. The rearrangement joins TRBV6-5 to TRBJ1-2; D remains ambiguous. Trimming removed 2 bases at V and 6 bases at J, with 13 bases between. CDR1 is MNHEY, CDR2 SVGAGI, per germline. There are 14 residues in the CDR3. In nucleotides, the CDR3 is TGTGCCAGCAGTTACCTTCCAGTTTCGGATGGCTACACCTTC. Its protein is CASSYLPVSDGYTF.

This clonotype was counted at least ten times. The J gene is TRBJ1-2, the V gene TRBV12-3 or TRBV12-4; possibly TRBD1 for D (6 bases). With 6 bases removed from V and 7 bases from J, the gap between germline ends came to 15 bases. This CDR3 contains 13 residues. The CDR3 sequence: CASSPGGHPGYTF. The CDR3 DNA reads as TGTGCCAGCAGCCCTGGGGGACACCCTGGCTACACCTTC.

This clonotype has a handful of counts. The V and J genes are TRBV5-1 and TRBJ2-5; 9 bases fit TRBD1. Germline assignment: CDR1 SGHRS and CDR2 YFSETQ. V gave up 4 bases and J gave up 0 bases; unmatched junction bases: 7. The CDR3 is 16 residues long. CDR3 amino acids: CASSTGTGSYQETQYF. DNA for the CDR3: TGCGCCAGCAGCACCGGGACAGGGTCGTACCAAGAGACCCAGTACTTC.

This clonotype was seen repeatedly, ten times or more. The genes are TRBV12-5 and TRBJ1-1; TRBD1 aligns across 7 bases. The CDR3 is made up of 14 amino acids. Germline V gene lookup returns CDR1 LGHNT and CDR2 FRNRAP. The junction had 5 bases not matched to a gene; V was cut back by 5 bases and J by 2 bases. CDR3 in amino acids: CASGPRQGNTEAFF. The DNA for the CDR3 is TGTGCTAGTGGTCCTCGACAGGGAAACACTGAAGCTTTCTTT.

This clonotype was seen many times. The chain joins TRBV28 to TRBJ2-5, with 8 bases aligning to TRBD2. The CDR3 is 14 residues long. Germline lookup yields CDR1 MDHEN and CDR2 SYDVKM. V lost 7 bases, J lost 1 base, and 5 bases stayed unmatched. In DNA, the CDR3 is TGTGCCAGCACGACTAGCGCCTTCCAAGAGACCCAGTACTTC. This codes for CASTTSAFQETQYF.

This clonotype was detected many times. The genes are TRBV12-3 or TRBV12-4 and TRBJ1-5; no reliable D call. The V and J ends lost 6 bases and 3 bases respectively, with 12 bases between them. The CDR3 has 14 amino acids. CDR3 nucleotide sequence: TGTGCCAGCAGGTCTGGTGGGCCCAATCAGCCCCAGCATTTT. Its translation is CASRSGGPNQPQHF.

This clonotype turned up a few times. The chain joins TRBV10-3 to TRBJ2-5, with 8 nucleotides matching TRBD1. Germline loops: CDR1 ENHRY, CDR2 SYGVKD. The CDR3 is made up of 14 amino acids. V shed 10 bases and J 3 bases; nucleotides not matched to a gene: 10. CDR3 sequence reads: CATGTGPLKETQYF. The DNA of the CDR3 is TGTGCCACCGGGACAGGACCGCTAAAAGAGACCCAGTACTTC.

This clonotype has at least ten counts. V usage is TRBV7-9 and J usage is TRBJ1-2; D remains unclear. This CDR3 has 14 residues. The V gene lost 1 base and the J gene lost 2 bases, with 8 bases spanning the gap. Germline loops: CDR1 SEHNR, CDR2 FQNEAQ (reference sequence). CDR3 nucleotide sequence: TGTGCCAGCAGCTTAGAGGTTTGGAACTATGGCTACACCTTC. Amino acid sequence: CASSLEVWNYGYTF.